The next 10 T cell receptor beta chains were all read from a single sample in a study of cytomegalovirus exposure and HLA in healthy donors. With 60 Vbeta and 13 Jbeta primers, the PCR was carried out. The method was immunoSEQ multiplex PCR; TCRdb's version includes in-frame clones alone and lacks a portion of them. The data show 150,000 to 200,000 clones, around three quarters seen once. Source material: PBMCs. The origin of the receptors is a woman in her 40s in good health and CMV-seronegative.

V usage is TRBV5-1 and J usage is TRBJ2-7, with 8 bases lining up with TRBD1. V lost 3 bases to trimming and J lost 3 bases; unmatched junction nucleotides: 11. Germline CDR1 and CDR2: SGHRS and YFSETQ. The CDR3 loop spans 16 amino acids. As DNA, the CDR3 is TGCGCCAGCAGCTCCCAGGGGGCAACCGGGAACTACGAGCAGTACTTC. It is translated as CASSSQGATGNYEQYF.

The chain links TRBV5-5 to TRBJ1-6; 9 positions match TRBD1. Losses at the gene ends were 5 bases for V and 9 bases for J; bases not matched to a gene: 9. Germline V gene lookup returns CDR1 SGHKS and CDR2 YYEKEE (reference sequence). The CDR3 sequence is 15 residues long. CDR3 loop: CASSPATGGISPLHF. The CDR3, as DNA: TGTGCCAGCAGTCCTGCCACAGGGGGCATTTCACCCCTCCACTTT.

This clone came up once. CDR3 protein: CSVAPGLASAQFF. CDR3 coding DNA: TGCAGCGTTGCCCCGGGACTAGCGTCCGCGCAGTTCTTC. The rearrangement links TRBV29-1 to TRBJ2-1; 10 nucleotides agree with TRBD2. CDR3 length: 13 residues. Germline assignment: CDR1 SQVTM and CDR2 ANQGSEA. V trimming: 4 bases; J trimming: 12 bases; junction bases outside the gene matches: 9.

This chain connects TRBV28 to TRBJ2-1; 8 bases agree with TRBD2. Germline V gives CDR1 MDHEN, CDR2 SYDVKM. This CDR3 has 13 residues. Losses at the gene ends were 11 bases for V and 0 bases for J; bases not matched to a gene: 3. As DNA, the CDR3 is TGTGCCTCTGGGACTAGCTCCTACAATGAGCAGTTCTTC. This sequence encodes CASGTSSYNEQFF.

The CDR3 sequence: CAWSVLREGTDTQYF. For the CDR3, the DNA is TGTGCCTGGAGTGTACTCAGGGAGGGAACAGATACGCAGTATTTT. The gene calls are TRBV30 and TRBJ2-3, with TRBD2 matching over 7 bases. This CDR3 has 15 residues. V was clipped by 0 bases and J by 3 bases; unmatched bases: 6. CDR1 is GTSNPN and CDR2 is SVGIG in the germline V gene (reference sequence).

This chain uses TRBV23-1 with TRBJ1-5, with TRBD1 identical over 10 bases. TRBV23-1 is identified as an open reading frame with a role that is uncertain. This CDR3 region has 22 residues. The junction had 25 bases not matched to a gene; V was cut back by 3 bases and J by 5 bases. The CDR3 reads CASSHDCSGPPAATGGDQPQHF. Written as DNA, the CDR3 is TGCGCCAGCAGTCATGATTGCTCAGGTCCCCCCGCCGCGACAGGGGGCGATCAGCCCCAGCATTTT.

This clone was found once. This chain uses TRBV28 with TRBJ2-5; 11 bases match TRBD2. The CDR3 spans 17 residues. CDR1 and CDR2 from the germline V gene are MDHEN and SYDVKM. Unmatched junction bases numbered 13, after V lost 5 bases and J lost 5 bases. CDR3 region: CASSPNTGLAGGETQYF. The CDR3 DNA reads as TGTGCCAGCAGTCCGAACACGGGTCTAGCGGGGGGTGAGACCCAGTACTTC.

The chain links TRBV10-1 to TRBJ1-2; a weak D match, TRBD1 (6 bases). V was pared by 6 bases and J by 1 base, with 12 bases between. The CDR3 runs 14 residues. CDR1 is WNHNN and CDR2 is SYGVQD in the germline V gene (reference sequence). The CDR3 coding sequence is TGCGCCAGCAGACGGGGGGCGCATAACTATGGCTACACCTTC. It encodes CASRRGAHNYGYTF.

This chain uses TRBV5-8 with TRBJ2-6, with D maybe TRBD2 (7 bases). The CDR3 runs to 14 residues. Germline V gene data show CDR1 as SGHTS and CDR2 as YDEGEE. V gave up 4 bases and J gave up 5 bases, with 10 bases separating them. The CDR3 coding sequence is TGTGCCAGCAGCGGGGGGGCGAGGGCCAACGTCCTGACTTTC. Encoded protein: CASSGGARANVLTF.

The CDR3: CASSLVRSGATDTQYF. CDR3 nucleotides: TGCGCCAGCAGCTTGGTACGTAGCGGCGCTACAGATACGCAGTATTTT. This chain joins TRBV5-1 and TRBJ2-3; possibly TRBD2 for D (6 bases). Germline V gives CDR1 SGHRS, CDR2 YFSETQ. This CDR3 contains 16 residues. The V end was cut by 0 bases, the J end by 3 bases, with 14 bases between.